Below are 31 T cell receptor beta chains sequenced from a single sample in a study of cytomegalovirus exposure and HLA in healthy donors. The primer mix had 60 Vbeta and 13 Jbeta primers. Libraries were prepared by immunoSEQ multiplex PCR; TCRdb keeps only in-frame clonotypes and omits some of them. The profile shows 150,000 to 200,000 clones, 65% to 80% of them singletons. Sequenced: PBMCs. The origin of the receptors is a woman aged 25 to 39 in good health and CMV-seronegative.

The J gene is TRBJ1-5, the V gene TRBV6-1; a possible D gene is TRBD1 (5 bases). The CDR3 consists of 12 residues. V dropped 7 bases and J dropped 4 bases, with 8 bases sitting between them. From germline, CDR1 is MNHNS and CDR2 SASEGT. In nucleotides, the CDR3 is TGTGCCAGCACCGGGGGGAATCAGCCCCAGCATTTT. It codes for CASTGGNQPQHF.

V gene TRBV19 combines with J gene TRBJ1-1, with a possible D match to TRBD1 (6 bases). Between the trimmed V and J ends, which lost 7 bases and 6 bases, there was a span of 21 bases. Germline V lookup: CDR1 LNHDA, CDR2 SQIVND (reference sequence). The CDR3 totals 15 residues. In nucleotides, the CDR3 is TGTGCCAGTAAAAACGCCGACAGGATGAGGCCTGAAGCTTTCTTT. Protein product: CASKNADRMRPEAFF.

The chain couples TRBV19 to TRBJ1-2; D not certain. CDR3 length: 15 residues. Germline values: CDR1 LNHDA, CDR2 SQIVND (reference sequence). V was pared by 1 base and J by 6 bases, with 15 bases between. CDR3 residues: CASSIARAGNHGYTF. The CDR3 bases are TGTGCCAGTAGTATAGCGAGGGCCGGGAACCATGGCTACACCTTC.

The chain employs TRBV13 and TRBJ2-5, with D possibly being TRBD2 (6 bases). With 1 base removed from V and 0 bases from J, the gap between germline ends came to 24 bases. The CDR3 is made up of 20 amino acids. CDR1 and CDR2 from the germline V gene are PRHDT and FYEKMQ (reference sequence). DNA for the CDR3: TGTGCCAGCAGCTTAGCGTTTTGGGGTCAGCGGGCGGGGTACCAAGAGACCCAGTACTTC. This codes for CASSLAFWGQRAGYQETQYF.

The chain links TRBV19 to TRBJ2-7; tentative D call: TRBD1 (6 bases). Per the germline V gene, CDR1 is LNHDA and CDR2 is SQIVND (reference sequence). There are 15 residues in the CDR3. V lost 5 bases to trimming and J lost 3 bases, with 17 bases between them. CDR3 loop: CASSPSGDRFYEQYF. As DNA, the CDR3 is TGTGCCAGTAGTCCGTCGGGTGACAGGTTCTACGAGCAGTACTTC.

The genes are TRBV29-1 and TRBJ1-4, with D unclear. Looked up from germline, CDR1 is SQVTM and CDR2 is ANQGSEA. Trimming cost V 4 bases and J 5 bases, with 5 bases left between them. CDR3 length: 11 amino acids. The CDR3 is CSVARNEKLFF. CDR3 bases: TGCAGCGTTGCTCGGAATGAAAAACTGTTTTTT.

V and J are TRBV7-9 and TRBJ1-1; 9 bases are a match to TRBD1. The CDR3 is 16 residues long. CDR1 SEHNR and CDR2 FQNEAQ come from the germline V gene (reference sequence). V was pared by 5 bases and J by 2 bases, with 9 bases of the junction left unmatched. The CDR3 region has the DNA TGTGCCAGCAGCCCCGGACAGGGGCAACAAAACACTGAAGCTTTCTTT. Protein sequence: CASSPGQGQQNTEAFF.

J is TRBJ2-7 and V is TRBV10-3, with 8 nucleotides matching TRBD1. CDR1 ENHRY and CDR2 SYGVKD come from the germline V gene. Germline trimming cut 6 bases from V and 7 bases from J; bases unmatched to any gene: 14. This CDR3 spans 15 amino acids. The CDR3 here is CAISETSRTGREQYF. The CDR3 nucleotides read TGTGCCATCAGCGAGACCTCAAGGACAGGGCGGGAGCAGTACTTC.

The V gene is TRBV9, the J gene TRBJ2-1, with 9 nucleotides matching TRBD2. Germline V gene data show CDR1 as SGDLS and CDR2 as YYNGEE. Losses at the gene ends were 0 bases for V and 11 bases for J; bases not matched to a gene: 3. This CDR3 contains 13 residues. In DNA form, the CDR3 reads TGTGCCAGCAGCGTAGTAGCGGGAGAGAAGCAGTTCTTC. It specifies CASSVVAGEKQFF.

This chain joins TRBV6-1 and TRBJ1-1; 7 nucleotides line up with TRBD1. Germline V gene sequence: CDR1 MNHNS, CDR2 SASEGT. V lost 5 bases, J lost 3 bases, and 3 bases stayed unmatched. The CDR3 sequence is 13 residues long. This chain's CDR3 is CASSKTGDTEAFF. CDR3 nucleotides: TGTGCCAGCAGTAAAACAGGGGACACTGAAGCTTTCTTT.

The rearrangement links TRBV4-1 to TRBJ2-3, with TRBD1 matching 7 bases. CDR1 and CDR2 from the germline V gene are MGHRA and YSYEKL. This CDR3 has 16 amino acids. V lost 0 bases and J lost 3; bases outside the gene matches: 6. CDR3 DNA sequence: TGCGCCAGCAGCCAAGAGAGGGCAGGGGGTACAGATACGCAGTATTTT. Translating gives CASSQERAGGTDTQYF.

This clone was observed a single time. This sequence joins TRBV27 and TRBJ1-5; unclear D gene. V was trimmed by 6 bases and J by 0 bases, leaving 9 bases between them. This CDR3 is built from 14 residues. From germline, CDR1 is MNHEY and CDR2 SMNVEV (reference sequence). In nucleotides, the CDR3 is TGTGCCAGCAGATCTAGCTATAGCAATCAGCCCCAGCATTTT. This gives the protein CASRSSYSNQPQHF.

This clone was counted only a few times. The rearrangement uses TRBV7-8 and TRBJ2-3; 12 bases are a match to TRBD2. The CDR3 totals 15 residues. Germline V gene lookup returns CDR1 SGHVS and CDR2 FQNEAQ. The J segment lost 3 bases and the V segment lost 5 bases, leaving 3 bases of the junction unmatched. CDR3 loop: CASSLTSGGTDTQYF. The CDR3 coding sequence is TGTGCCAGCAGCCTCACTAGCGGGGGGACAGATACGCAGTATTTT.

The J gene is TRBJ2-3, the V gene TRBV29-1; TRBD1 agrees at 7 bases. Germline V CDR1 and CDR2: SQVTM, ANQGSEA. Trimming took 7 bases from V and 0 from J; bases not matched to a gene: 7. This CDR3 contains 14 residues. CDR3 sequence: CSARQGPSTDTQYF. Here the CDR3 DNA reads TGCAGCGCCCGACAGGGACCGAGCACAGATACGCAGTATTTT.

This chain links TRBV4-1 with TRBJ1-4, with TRBD1 matching 10 bases. CDR1 and CDR2 (germline): MGHRA, YSYEKL. With V trimmed by 2 bases and J by 5 bases, 11 bases remained unmatched. The CDR3 is 18 amino acids. This CDR3 is CASSQYFGGTGVNEKLFF. CDR3 coding DNA: TGCGCCAGCAGCCAATACTTCGGGGGGACAGGGGTCAATGAAAAACTGTTTTTT.

The V gene is TRBV11-2, the J gene TRBJ2-3; TRBD2 agrees at 7 bases. V was clipped by 1 base and J by 2 bases; unmatched bases: 3. The CDR3 has 15 residues. Germline V gene sequence: CDR1 SGHAT, CDR2 FQNNGV. The CDR3 DNA follows: TGTGCCAGCAGCTTAGGTAGCGGGCTCACAGATACGCAGTATTTT. This sequence encodes CASSLGSGLTDTQYF.

This chain joins TRBV9 and TRBJ2-5, with 9 bases that match TRBD2. Trimming cost V 0 bases and J 1 base; bases outside gene matches: 4. Germline assignment: CDR1 SGDLS and CDR2 YYNGEE. The CDR3 totals 16 residues. This CDR3 is CASSVGGSGGQETQYF. The CDR3 region has the DNA TGTGCCAGCAGCGTAGGGGGTAGCGGGGGCCAAGAGACCCAGTACTTC.

The gene calls are TRBV28 and TRBJ2-3, with 7 bases lining up with TRBD2. This CDR3 has 16 residues. J was trimmed by 0 bases and V by 6 bases; bases with no gene match: 9. Germline V gives CDR1 MDHEN, CDR2 SYDVKM. The DNA of the CDR3 is TGTGCCAGCAGCTTGCGGGGGAGTTCTAGCACAGATACGCAGTATTTT. Residues: CASSLRGSSSTDTQYF.

At least ten counts were recorded for this clone. The rearrangement uses TRBV5-4 and TRBJ1-1; D gene unclear. Trimming shortened V by 1 base and J by 0 bases, and 10 bases separated the two germline ends. CDR1 SGHNT and CDR2 YYREEE come from the germline V gene (reference sequence). The CDR3 has 15 amino acids. The CDR3 reads CASSLWLSVNTEAFF. DNA of the CDR3: TGTGCCAGCAGCTTGTGGTTGAGCGTGAACACTGAAGCTTTCTTT.

The chain is built from TRBV5-6 and TRBJ2-7; 9 positions match TRBD2. The V segment lost 4 bases and the J segment 3 bases; nucleotides outside the gene matches: 11. This CDR3 has 16 residues. Germline CDR1 and CDR2: SGHDT and YYEEEE. The CDR3 loop reads CASSQLGSGGIYEQYF. Here the CDR3 DNA reads TGTGCCAGCAGCCAGCTCGGCAGCGGGGGGATCTACGAGCAGTACTTC. Full variable domain (outside the CDR3, taken from reference TRBV5-6 and TRBJ2-7): DAGVTQSPTHLIKTRGQQVTLRCSPKSGHDTVSWYQQALGQGPQFIFQYYEEEERQRGNFPDRFSGHQFPNYSSELNVNALLLGDSALYLCASSQLGSGGIYEQYFGPGTRLTVT.

The chain links TRBV4-1 to TRBJ2-2; 10 bases fit TRBD2. This CDR3 has 18 residues. Trimming cost V 4 bases and J 0 bases; bases outside gene matches: 8. Germline CDR1 and CDR2: MGHRA and YSYEKL. CDR3 loop: CASSPSGGAIANTGELFF. CDR3 nucleotides: TGCGCCAGCAGCCCCAGCGGGGGGGCGATCGCGAACACCGGGGAGCTGTTTTTT.

J is TRBJ2-6 and V is TRBV18, with a tentative D call TRBD1 (6 bases). V was trimmed by 3 bases and J by 4 bases, leaving 13 bases between them. The CDR3 runs to 16 residues. The germline V gene has CDR1 KGHSH and CDR2 LQKENI. CDR3 sequence reads: CASSPLQGAGANVLTF. The CDR3, as DNA: TGTGCCAGCTCACCCCTACAGGGTGCAGGGGCCAACGTCCTGACTTTC.

The V gene is TRBV7-8, the J gene TRBJ2-7; 8 bases fit TRBD2. Losses at the gene ends were 5 bases for V and 0 bases for J; bases not matched to a gene: 9. The length of the CDR3 is 16 residues. In germline, CDR1 is SGHVS, CDR2 FQNEAQ. CDR3 coding DNA: TGTGCCAGCAGCAGGGTCGGGAGCGGGAGCTCCTACGAGCAGTACTTC. Protein product: CASSRVGSGSSYEQYF.

This clone appeared a few times. V gene TRBV30 combines with J gene TRBJ2-7, with 7 bases identical to TRBD1. J lost 0 bases, V lost 5 bases, and 10 bases had no gene match. Germline CDR1 reads GTSNPN; CDR2 reads SVGIG (reference sequence). This CDR3 region has 15 residues. CDR3 in amino acids: CAWPGQAKLSYEQYF. The CDR3 DNA sequence: TGTGCCTGGCCAGGACAGGCAAAACTCTCCTACGAGCAGTACTTC.

This clone was observed once. This chain uses TRBV19 with TRBJ1-2; D ambiguous. This CDR3 contains 14 residues. Germline V gene sequence: CDR1 LNHDA, CDR2 SQIVND (reference sequence). Trimming took 0 bases from V and 3 from J, leaving 8 bases between them. CDR3 nucleotides: TGTGCCAGTAGTATAGACACGCCGGACTATGGCTACACCTTC. This encodes CASSIDTPDYGYTF.

The CDR3 loop is CASSQSRTRQYF. The CDR3 DNA follows: TGCGCCAGCAGTCAATCGAGGACTAGGCAGTATTTT. The chain employs TRBV23-1 and TRBJ2-3; 7 nucleotides line up with TRBD2. TRBV23-1 belongs to the ORF category, with a function that is uncertain. V shed 0 bases, J shed 11 bases, and the junction held 2 bases outside the gene matches. The CDR3 totals 12 residues.

A remark on this clone: The sample carries other DNA sequences with the same CDR3. V gene TRBV15 combines with J gene TRBJ2-7; TRBD1 matches 7 bases. J gave up 3 bases and V 3 bases, and 2 bases lay outside the gene matches. The CDR3 totals 13 residues. Germline loops: CDR1 LNHNV, CDR2 YYDKDF (reference sequence). The CDR3 nucleotides read TGTGCCACCAGCAGGGACAGGTTCTACGAGCAGTACTTC. Protein: CATSRDRFYEQYF. The full variable domain, rest sourced from reference TRBV15 and TRBJ2-7, is DAMVIQNPRYQVTQFGKPVTLSCSQTLNHNVMYWYQQKSSQAPKLLFHYYDKDFNNEADTPDNFQSRRPNTSFCFLDIRSPGLGDTAMYLCATSRDRFYEQYFGPGTRLTVT.

This clone was seen just once. The V call is TRBV9, the J call TRBJ1-5; TRBD1 is a possible D gene (6 bases). The CDR3 is 15 amino acids. With 0 bases removed from V and 5 bases from J, the gap between germline ends came to 12 bases. Germline CDR1 SGDLS, CDR2 YYNGEE. CDR3 protein: CASSVGGHIDQPQHF. The CDR3, as DNA: TGTGCCAGCAGCGTAGGGGGGCATATCGATCAGCCCCAGCATTTT.

This sequence joins TRBV5-4 and TRBJ2-5, with TRBD2 matching over 8 bases. CDR3 length equals 14 residues. CDR1 SGHNT and CDR2 YYREEE come from the germline V gene (reference sequence). V lost 4 bases and J lost 4; bases outside the gene matches: 6. The CDR3 nucleotides read TGTGCCAGCAGCCCCGGGAGGGCCCCAGAGACCCAGTACTTC. Its translation: CASSPGRAPETQYF.

Only one count was recorded for this clone. The chain combines TRBV18 with TRBJ2-7; D perhaps matches TRBD1 (5 bases). Trimming shortened V by 3 bases and J by 2 bases, and 17 bases separated the two germline ends. This CDR3 has 16 residues. Germline V gene lookup returns CDR1 KGHSH and CDR2 LQKENI. The CDR3 protein is CASSPDGAYSAYEQYF. The CDR3 nucleotides are TGTGCCAGCTCACCGGATGGGGCCTATTCGGCCTACGAGCAGTACTTC.

V and J are TRBV28 and TRBJ2-3; TRBD1 is a possible D gene (5 bases). Germline V gene data show CDR1 as MDHEN and CDR2 as SYDVKM. Between the trimmed V and J ends, which lost 4 bases and 3 bases, there was a span of 14 bases. The length of the CDR3 is 15 residues. Here the CDR3 reads CASSYPTPGTDTQYF. The CDR3 coding sequence is TGTGCCAGCAGTTATCCCACCCCAGGGACAGATACGCAGTATTTT.